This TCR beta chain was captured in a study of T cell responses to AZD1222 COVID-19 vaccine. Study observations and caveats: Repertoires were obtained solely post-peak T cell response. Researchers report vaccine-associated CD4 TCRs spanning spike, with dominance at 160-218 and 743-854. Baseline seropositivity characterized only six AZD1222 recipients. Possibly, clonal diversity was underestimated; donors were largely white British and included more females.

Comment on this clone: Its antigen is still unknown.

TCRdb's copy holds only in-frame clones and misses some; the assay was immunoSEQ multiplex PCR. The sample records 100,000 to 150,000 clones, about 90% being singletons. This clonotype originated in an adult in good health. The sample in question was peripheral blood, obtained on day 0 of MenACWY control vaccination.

CDR3 sequence: CASSTSGTQETQYF. The CDR3 nucleotides read TGCGCCAGCAGCACTAGCGGAACCCAAGAGACCCAGTACTTC. The chain combines TRBV5-1 with TRBJ2-5; TRBD2 aligns across 8 bases. V trimming: 4 bases; J trimming: 1 base; junction bases outside the gene matches: 3. Germline V gene lookup returns CDR1 SGHRS and CDR2 YFSETQ. The CDR3 spans 14 residues.